This T cell receptor (beta chain) was obtained from a study of T cell changes during pregnancy in multiple sclerosis. Libraries were prepared by immunoSEQ multiplex PCR; TCRdb keeps only in-frame clonotypes and omits some of them. The sample has approximately 93,000 clones, 80% to 95% seen once. The receptor was derived from a female donor with multiple sclerosis, enrolled in a pregnancy study. Sequencing was performed on peripheral blood, taken before pregnancy.

The CDR3 region is CSVAGTDLYTQYF. The CDR3 DNA sequence: TGCAGCGTCGCCGGGACAGATCTTTATACGCAGTATTTT. This chain joins TRBV29-1 and TRBJ2-3, with 7 bases identical to TRBD1. Trimming took 6 bases from V and 7 from J; bases not matched to a gene: 10. The CDR3 is 13 residues long. Germline CDR1 SQVTM, CDR2 ANQGSEA.